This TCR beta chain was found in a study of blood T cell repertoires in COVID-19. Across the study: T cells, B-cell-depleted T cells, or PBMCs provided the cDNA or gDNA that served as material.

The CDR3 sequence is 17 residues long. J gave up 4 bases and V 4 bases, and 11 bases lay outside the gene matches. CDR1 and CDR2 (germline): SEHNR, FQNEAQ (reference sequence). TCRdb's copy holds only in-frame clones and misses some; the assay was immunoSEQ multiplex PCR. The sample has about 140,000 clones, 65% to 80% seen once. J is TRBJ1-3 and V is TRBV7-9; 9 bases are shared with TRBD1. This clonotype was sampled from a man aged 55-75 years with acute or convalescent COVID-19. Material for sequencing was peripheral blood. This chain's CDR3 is CASSYPRDREAGNTIYF. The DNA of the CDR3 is TGTGCCAGCAGCTACCCTCGGGACAGGGAAGCCGGAAACACCATATATTTT.